These T cell receptor beta chains were read from a single sample in a study of shared clonotypes between healthy human individuals. Clones were sequenced by immunoSEQ multiplex PCR, and TCRdb holds only the in-frame ones, with some missing. This table holds about 2.4 million clones, roughly 92% found once. The sequenced sample consisted of naive CD4+ T cells sorted from blood. Receptors were obtained from a man in his late teens or twenties in good health. The CDR3 runs from the conserved cysteine through the conserved F or W. D genes are given only for firm matches. A clone size is listed for some rows: how often the clone was seen (once, few, many), or a class if it is expanded.

V	size	D	J	CDR3	DNA
TRBV6-5	NA	TRBD1	TRBJ2-7	CASSRQGSYEQYF	TGTGCCAGCAGTAGACAGGGCTCCTACGAGCAGTACTTC
TRBV5-1	few	NA	TRBJ1-2	CASELAVSTF	TGCGCCAGCGAGCTGGCTGTGAGCACCTTC
TRBV30	once	NA	TRBJ1-2	CAWSEGYYGYTF	TGTGCCTGGAGTGAGGGATACTATGGCTACACCTTC
TRBV10-1	few	NA	TRBJ1-5	CASVVTGTGIGNQPQHF	TGCGCCAGCGTTGTGACAGGCACAGGGATAGGCAATCAGCCCCAGCATTTT
TRBV7-6	NA	TRBD2	TRBJ2-5	CASSSRPAGEKETQYF	TGTGCCAGCAGCTCCCGTCCAGCGGGAGAAAAAGAGACCCAGTACTTC
TRBV5-1	NA	NA	TRBJ2-7	CASSRTGLAYEQYF	TGCGCCAGCAGCCGTACGGGATTGGCCTACGAGCAGTACTTC
TRBV5-1	NA	TRBD1	TRBJ2-7	CASSLGQGAYEQYF	TGCGCCAGCAGCTTGGGTCAGGGGGCCTACGAGCAGTACTTC
TRBV11-2	NA	NA	TRBJ2-3	CASRPAGRTDTQYF	TGTGCCAGCAGACCCGCGGGGCGCACAGATACGCAGTATTTT
TRBV9	NA	NA	TRBJ2-3	CASSVDGGADTQYF	TGTGCCAGCAGCGTAGATGGGGGAGCAGATACGCAGTATTTT
TRBV14	NA	NA	TRBJ1-2	CASRRGVGGYTF	TGTGCCAGCAGACGAGGGGTTGGGGGCTACACCTTC
TRBV7-9	few	TRBD1	TRBJ2-5	CASSNRGVETQYF	TGTGCCAGCAGCAACAGGGGTGTGGAGACCCAGTACTTC
TRBV6-5	NA	TRBD1	TRBJ1-2	CASSRGQGNYGYTF	TGTGCCAGCAGTCGCGGACAGGGGAACTATGGCTACACCTTC
TRBV6-4	NA	TRBD2	TRBJ2-7	CASSEGTSGKQYF	TGTGCCAGCAGTGAGGGGACTAGCGGGAAGCAGTACTTC
TRBV6-1	NA	TRBD1	TRBJ2-2	CASSVSGTGPTGELFF	TGTGCCAGCAGTGTATCAGGGACAGGACCTACCGGGGAGCTGTTTTTT
TRBV29-1	NA	NA	TRBJ2-7	CSVEVWSGQYF	TGCAGCGTTGAAGTCTGGTCAGGGCAGTACTTC
TRBV7-2	NA	NA	TRBJ1-2	CASSLDAHYGYTF	TGTGCCAGCAGCTTAGACGCCCACTATGGCTACACCTTC
TRBV19	once	TRBD1	TRBJ1-6	CASRTGASSYNSPLHF	TGTGCCAGTCGGACAGGGGCGAGCTCCTATAATTCACCCCTCCACTTT
TRBV5-4	NA	TRBD1	TRBJ1-2	CASSSVEGAGYGYTF	TGTGCCAGCAGCAGCGTGGAGGGGGCTGGCTATGGCTACACCTTC
TRBV11-2	NA	NA	TRBJ1-2	CASSLGGYGYTF	TGTGCCAGCAGCCTCGGGGGTTATGGCTACACCTTC
TRBV29-1	NA	NA	TRBJ2-6	CSVESGAGANVLTF	TGCAGCGTTGAATCAGGGGCTGGGGCCAACGTCCTGACTTTC